These 21 T cell receptor beta chains were sequenced from one sample in a study of regulatory T cells in long-lasting Graves disease. The authors built TCR beta libraries using iRepertoire HTBI primers and Arm-PCR of CDR3 regions. One entry per CDR3 protein, called by TCRdb with MiXCR from the multiplex PCR reads. There are more than 400,000 distinct CDR3 sequences in the sample; under 20% occur only once, and less than 15% lies in the top ten. The time point is: newly diagnosed GD, antithyroid drugs for less than 3 months. The authors made the TCR library using RNA they extracted from PBMCs. This sample was also put to use in a study of T cells in Graves' hyperthyroidism and ophthalmopathy.

The sample here was peripheral blood mononuclear cells (PBMCs), taken at new diagnosis, from a patient treated with antithyroid drugs. These receptor sequences come from a middle-aged man with Graves disease.

This clonotype came up a few times. The rearrangement uses TRBV5-1 and TRBJ2-1; D may be TRBD1 or TRBD2 (6 bases each). The CDR3 runs to 16 residues. With 0 bases removed from V and 2 bases from J, the gap between germline ends came to 12 bases. The germline CDR1 and CDR2 sequences are SGHRS and YFSETQ. The CDR3 nucleotides are TGCGCCAGCAGCTTGGTAGCGGACAGCCCCTACAATGAGCAGTTCTTC. Its protein product is CASSLVADSPYNEQFF.

This clonotype came up a few times. V is TRBV19 and J is TRBJ2-5, with 9 positions matching TRBD1. Trimming at V came to 5 bases and at J to 5 bases, leaving 9 bases not matched to a gene. CDR1 LNHDA and CDR2 SQIVND come from the germline V gene (reference sequence). The CDR3 consists of 15 residues. In DNA, the CDR3 is TGTGCCAGTAGTTTCGGGACAGGGTTGGATGAGACCCAGTACTTC. This encodes CASSFGTGLDETQYF. Complete variable domain (other parts from reference TRBV19 and TRBJ2-5): DGGITQSPKYLFRKEGQNVTLSCEQNLNHDAMYWYRQDPGQGLRLIYYSQIVNDFQKGDIAEGYSVSREKKESFPLTVTSAQKNPTAFYLCASSFGTGLDETQYFGPGTRLLVL.

This clonotype was seen ten or more times. V is TRBV3-1 and J is TRBJ2-2; 10 bases agree with TRBD1. The V and J ends lost 4 bases and 7 bases, in that order; junction bases with no gene match: 9. This CDR3 contains 16 residues. Germline assignment: CDR1 LGHDT and CDR2 YNNKEL (reference sequence). CDR3 protein: CASSRAGTGDVGELFF. CDR3 nucleotide sequence: TGTGCCAGCAGCCGGGCCGGGACAGGGGACGTCGGGGAGCTGTTTTTT.

This clonotype appeared a few times. The chain uses TRBV13 and TRBJ2-7; 12 positions match TRBD2. V shed 5 bases and J 7 bases; nucleotides not matched to a gene: 9. The CDR3 spans 15 residues. The germline CDR1 and CDR2 sequences are PRHDT and FYEKMQ (reference sequence). The CDR3 loop reads CASSRGLAGMWEQYF. CDR3 DNA: TGTGCCAGCAGCCGTGGACTAGCGGGAATGTGGGAGCAGTACTTC.

In its sample, this clonotype was seen a few times. This sequence joins TRBV24-1 and TRBJ2-1, with TRBD2 matching 12 bases. This CDR3 region has 19 residues. Germline lookup yields CDR1 KGHDR and CDR2 SFDVKD. The trim removed 1 base at V and 7 bases at J, leaving 13 bases unmatched. The CDR3 sequence is CATSDLSSGRAISGNEQFF. The CDR3 coding sequence is TGTGCCACCAGTGATTTATCTAGCGGGAGGGCCATATCGGGGAATGAGCAGTTCTTC.

The rearrangement uses TRBV5-1 and TRBJ1-4, with 7 bases lining up with TRBD1. Germline CDR1 SGHRS, CDR2 YFSETQ. The J segment lost 9 bases and the V segment lost 0 bases, leaving 8 bases of the junction unmatched. This CDR3 has 15 amino acids. The CDR3 spells CASSLEAGGSKKLFF. The CDR3 nucleotides are TGCGCCAGCAGCTTGGAGGCAGGGGGATCGAAAAAACTGTTTTTT.

This clonotype was observed at least ten times. This sequence joins TRBV12-3 or TRBV12-4 and TRBJ2-7; a possible D gene is TRBD2 (5 bases). Deletions cut 3 bases from V and 5 bases from J, with 11 bases between. This CDR3 comprises 13 residues. The CDR3 here is CASSLMAGNEQYF. CDR3 bases: TGTGCCAGCAGTTTGATGGCCGGGAACGAGCAGTACTTC.

The chain uses TRBV28 and TRBJ2-7, with D perhaps given as TRBD1 or TRBD2 (5 bases each). CDR1 and CDR2 (germline): MDHEN, SYDVKM. Trimming shortened V by 6 bases and J by 0 bases, and 18 bases separated the two germline ends. The CDR3 extends over 16 amino acids. CDR3 amino acids: CASSHPGTGFSYEQYF. The CDR3 bases are TGTGCCAGCAGCCATCCCGGGACGGGTTTCTCCTACGAGCAGTACTTC.

This clonotype has at least ten counts. The V gene is TRBV28, the J gene TRBJ2-3; perhaps TRBD2 as D (5 bases). This CDR3 is built from 15 residues. V shed 6 bases and J shed 2 bases, with 15 bases lying between them. The germline CDR1 and CDR2 sequences are MDHEN and SYDVKM. CDR3 amino acids: CASRRAVANTDTQYF. The CDR3 nucleotides are TGTGCCAGCAGGAGAGCGGTAGCTAACACAGATACGCAGTATTTT.

The table lists this clonotype with a few counts. The chain links TRBV7-9 to TRBJ1-3; a possible D gene is TRBD1 (5 bases). V lost 4 bases to trimming and J lost 11 bases, with 18 bases between them. Germline loops: CDR1 SEHNR, CDR2 FQNEAQ (reference sequence). CDR3 size: 14 residues. CDR3 in amino acids: CASSSLSGTRAIYF. The CDR3 DNA reads TGTGCCAGCAGCTCCTTATCCGGGACCAGGGCCATATATTTT.

This clonotype was detected a few times. For the CDR3, the DNA is TGTGCCAGCAGTGTGCATATGCAAGGGGCTACGGAGCAGTACTTC. Protein: CASSVHMQGATEQYF. This chain joins TRBV12-3 or TRBV12-4 and TRBJ2-7; possibly TRBD1 for D (5 bases). V lost 5 bases and J 7 bases, leaving 21 bases between the germline ends. The CDR3 is made up of 15 amino acids.

This clonotype was observed a single time. The chain combines TRBV29-1 with TRBJ2-2; either TRBD1 or TRBD2 may fit D (5 bases each). Between the trimmed V and J ends, which lost 4 bases and 1 base, there was a span of 10 bases. CDR3 size: 14 residues. The germline CDR1 and CDR2 sequences are SQVTM and ANQGSEA. CDR3 amino acids: CSVARGRNTGELFF. Here the CDR3 DNA reads TGCAGCGTTGCACGGGGCAGGAACACCGGGGAGCTGTTTTTT.

V and J are TRBV6-5 and TRBJ2-2; TRBD1 might be the D (5 bases). Germline assignment: CDR1 MNHEY and CDR2 SVGAGI. The CDR3 consists of 14 residues. V dropped 2 bases and J dropped 2 bases, with 6 bases sitting between them. The CDR3 reads CASSYTGNTGELFF. DNA for the CDR3: TGTGCCAGCAGTTACACAGGAAACACCGGGGAGCTGTTTTTT.

This rearrangement joins TRBV5-1 to TRBJ1-2, with D perhaps TRBD1 (6 bases). V was shortened by 10 bases and J by 8 bases, with 18 bases between the two germline ends. Germline V gene data show CDR1 as SGHRS and CDR2 as YFSETQ. This CDR3 is 12 amino acids long. CDR3 coding DNA: TGCGCCTCTTCGGGCCCCGGGACAGGCTACACCTTC. Translated, it gives CASSGPGTGYTF.

This clonotype has at least ten counts. The J gene is TRBJ1-2, the V gene TRBV18; 12 bases are shared with TRBD1. The CDR3 loop spans 16 amino acids. Germline V CDR1 and CDR2: KGHSH, LQKENI. Trimming at V came to 3 bases and at J to 4 bases, leaving 6 bases not matched to a gene. The CDR3 DNA is TGTGCCAGCTCACCCACGGGGACAGGGGGCATCTATGGCTACACCTTC. Encoded protein: CASSPTGTGGIYGYTF.

Ten or more counts support this clonotype. The rearrangement links TRBV5-8 to TRBJ2-5, with TRBD2 matching 7 bases. CDR3 length: 16 amino acids. Losses at the gene ends were 3 bases for V and 1 base for J; bases not matched to a gene: 9. Per the germline V gene, CDR1 is SGHTS and CDR2 is YDEGEE. CDR3: CASSWSAGLFQETQYF. The CDR3 nucleotides are TGTGCCAGCAGCTGGTCAGCGGGGCTTTTCCAAGAGACCCAGTACTTC.

This clonotype showed up many times. The chain is built from TRBV10-3 and TRBJ2-7, with 8 bases that match TRBD2. Germline V gene data show CDR1 as ENHRY and CDR2 as SYGVKD. This CDR3 has 16 amino acids. J lost 4 bases, V lost 0 bases, and 8 bases had no gene match. This chain's CDR3 is CAISESKSGRGYEQYF. CDR3 DNA: TGTGCCATCAGTGAGTCGAAGAGCGGGAGAGGATACGAGCAGTACTTC.

This clonotype was recorded at least ten times. The chain employs TRBV7-2 and TRBJ2-3, with 14 bases matching TRBD2. Germline values: CDR1 SGHTA, CDR2 FQGNSA. CDR3 length equals 14 residues. Trimming took 5 bases from V and 8 from J; bases not matched to a gene: 3. The CDR3 coding sequence is TGTGCCAGCAGCGCGGGACTAGCGGGAGCTACGCAGTATTTT. Its protein is CASSAGLAGATQYF.

This clonotype was observed a few times. The rearrangement joins TRBV3-1 to TRBJ1-4, with D unresolved. This CDR3 has 12 amino acids. CDR1 and CDR2 from the germline V gene are LGHDT and YNNKEL (reference sequence). Trimming removed 1 base at V and 10 bases at J, with 7 bases between. The CDR3 DNA reads as TGTGCCAGCAGCCAAGGTGGGCGAAAACTGTTTTTT. Protein sequence: CASSQGGRKLFF. Together with reference TRBV3-1 and TRBJ1-4, the CDR3 gives the full variable domain: DTAVSQTPKYLVTQMGNDKSIKCEQNLGHDTMYWYKQDSKKFLKIMFSYNNKELIINETVPNRFSPKSPDKAHLNLHINSLELGDSAVYFCASSQGGRKLFFGSGTQLSVL.

In this sample, this clonotype turned up many times. The CDR3 loop reads CASSLRALGLDNEQFF. The CDR3, as DNA: TGCGCCAGCAGCCTTAGGGCCCTAGGACTTGACAATGAGCAGTTCTTC. This chain links TRBV5-1 with TRBJ2-1; D may be TRBD2 (5 bases). Germline V lookup: CDR1 SGHRS, CDR2 YFSETQ. The CDR3 is 16 residues long. The ends were cut back, 4 bases at V and 5 bases at J, with 19 bases in the middle.

Remarks on this clonotype: This may arise from a read error, as a much more abundant clone is one base away. This sequence joins TRBV29-1 and TRBJ1-2, with D unresolved. Germline V gene sequence: CDR1 SQVTM, CDR2 ANQGSEA. This CDR3 contains 11 residues. The V gene lost 6 bases and the J gene lost 10 bases, with 15 bases spanning the gap. The CDR3 spells CSVGQEAVYTF. The CDR3 DNA sequence: TGCAGCGTCGGGCAGGAGGCTGTCTACACCTTC.